Listed below are T cell receptor beta chains from one sample, sequenced in a study of CD8+CD57+ T cells in acquired aplastic anemia. Each CDR3 protein gets one entry after TCRdb re-called the reads with MiXCR. Of hundreds of thousands of distinct CDR3 sequences detected, around 72% appear once; the ten largest clones hold 3.5% to 4.5%. Material: sorted CD4+, CD8+, or CD8+CD57+ T cells (not recorded which) from PBMCs. These receptors were obtained from a human donor in good health, serving as a control. The CDR3 runs from the conserved cysteine through the conserved F or W. Fields, in order: J gene, D gene, clone size, V gene, CDR3 DNA, CDR3 protein. A D gene is named only where the DNA matches it firmly. Some rows mark clone size as missing; the rest say once, few, many or name a class of expanded clone.

>TRBJ2-5|.|.|TRBV7-9
TGTGCCAGCAGCTTAGGAGGGGCCGTGCGGTCACCCCAGTACTTC
CASSLGGAVRSPQYF
>TRBJ2-3|.|.|TRBV20-1
TGCAGTGCTCTGCAGGGTTGCACTGAAACGCAGTATTTT
CSALQGCTETQYF
>TRBJ1-1|.|.|TRBV5-1
TGTGCCAGCAGCCCGCGCCTTATTCCCGACACTGAAGCTTTCTTT
CASSPRLIPDTEAFF
>TRBJ2-7|.|few|TRBV7-3
TGTGCCAGCAGCTTAAGGAAGGGGCCCTACGAGCAGTACTTC
CASSLRKGPYEQYF
>TRBJ2-7|.|.|TRBV18
TGTGCCAGCTCACCTGCGCCAGGAACATACGAGCAGTGCTTC
CASSPAPGTYEQCF
>TRBJ2-7|TRBD2|.|TRBV7-2
TGTGCCAGCAGCCCCCCGGAGGGGAGGGCCGGGGTTTCATTC
CASSPPEGRAGVSF
>TRBJ1-2|.|.|TRBV4-3
TGCGCCAGCAGCCAAGAAACGGGTGGCTACACCTTC
CASSQETGGYTF
>TRBJ1-2|.|once|TRBV29-1
TGCAGCGTTGAAGGGGGGCAGGGAAGAAACCCCTATGGCTACACCTTC
CSVEGGQGRNPYGYTF
>TRBJ2-3|.|.|TRBV6-1
TGTGCCGGCACCACGGGGTCCAGTACAGATACGCAGTATTTT
CAGTTGSSTDTQYF
>TRBJ1-6|TRBD1|.|TRBV12-3/TRBV12-4
TGTGCCAGCAGTTACAATAGGGACAGATATAATTCACCCCTCCACTTT
CASSYNRDRYNSPLHF
>TRBJ1-1|.|.|TRBV19
TGTGCCAGTAGTCCCCAGGGGTTAGGGTATGAAGCTTTCTTT
CASSPQGLGYEAFF
>TRBJ2-5|TRBD1|.|TRBV5-1
TGCGCCAGCAGCGTAAGCGAATCGGGGACAGGGACCCAGTACTTC
CASSVSESGTGTQYF
>TRBJ2-7|.|.|TRBV7-9
TGTGCCAGCAGCCTAAGTTTCGCTGGGGAGTACTTC
CASSLSFAGEYF
>TRBJ1-1|.|.|TRBV10-2
TGCGCCAGCAGTGAGGGGGACAACATGAACACTGAAGCTTTCTTT
CASSEGDNMNTEAFF
>TRBJ1-2|.|many|TRBV10-3
TGTGCCATCAGTGAGGAGGTTTATGGCTACACCTTC
CAISEEVYGYTF
>TRBJ2-5|.|once|TRBV5-4
TGTGCCAGCAGCTTGGTCGAGACAGGTCAAGAGACCCAGTACTTC
CASSLVETGQETQYF
>TRBJ2-7|.|once|TRBV29-1
TGCAGCGATGGGATTTCCAACGAGCAGTACTTC
CSDGISNEQYF
>TRBJ2-2|.|many|TRBV11-3
TGTGCCAGCAGCCTCGGGGGTCCCACCGGGGAGCTGTTTTTT
CASSLGGPTGELFF
>TRBJ2-7|TRBD1|many|TRBV12-3/TRBV12-4
TGTGCCAGCAGCCCTATGGGACAGGGCTACGAGCAGTACTTC
CASSPMGQGYEQYF
>TRBJ1-6|.|many|TRBV27
TGTGCCAGCAGTCCGCGGGGGGCTCTGGGTAATTCACCCCTCCACTTT
CASSPRGALGNSPLHF
>TRBJ2-3|.|.|TRBV20-1
TGCAGTGCTAGAGGGCGCAGGGCTAGTTTGGATACGCAGTATTTT
CSARGRRASLDTQYF
>TRBJ1-4|.|many|TRBV10-3
TGTGCCACCGCCAAGGACCGGGACGGTGAAAAACTGTTTTTT
CATAKDRDGEKLFF
>TRBJ2-3|TRBD2|many|TRBV5-6
TGTGCCAGCAGTTTGGGAGCGGGGATTAGCACAGATACGCAGTATTTT
CASSLGAGISTDTQYF
>TRBJ1-5|.|.|TRBV7-9
TGTGCCAGCAGCTTAAAAGGTAGCAATCAGCCCCAGCATTTT
CASSLKGSNQPQHF
>TRBJ1-6|.|.|TRBV15
TGTGCCAGCAGCGCCGGGACTTATTCACCCCACTACTTT
CASSAGTYSPHYF
>TRBJ2-1|TRBD2|many|TRBV24-1
TGTGCCACCAGTGAACCCGGACTAGCGGGGGGACGGAATGAGCAGTTCTTC
CATSEPGLAGGRNEQFF
>TRBJ1-6|TRBD1|.|TRBV2
TGTACCAGCAGTGAATGGTCGGGGCGTCCGGGACAGGGGAGATCACCCCTCCACTTT
CTSSEWSGRPGQGRSPLHF
>TRBJ1-5|.|many|TRBV19
TGTGCCAGTAGTATGTCCAGGGTGGGGGAACAGCCCCAGCATTTT
CASSMSRVGEQPQHF
>TRBJ2-5|.|.|TRBV5-5
TGTGCCAGCAGCCATGAGGGGGGGCAAGAGACCCAGTACTTC
CASSHEGGQETQYF
>TRBJ1-2|.|.|TRBV5-6
TGTGCCAGCAGGTTGGTACGGACAACTAACTATGGCTACACCTTC
CASRLVRTTNYGYTF
>TRBJ2-1|TRBD1|few|TRBV29-1
TGCAGCGTTGGGGCCGGGACAGGGGCTAACAATGAGCAGTTCTTC
CSVGAGTGANNEQFF
>TRBJ1-1|.|many|TRBV11-2
TGTGCCAGCAGCTTAGATAGCGGGGGGAACACTGAAGCTTTCTTT
CASSLDSGGNTEAFF
>TRBJ2-3|.|.|TRBV5-6
TGTGCCAGCAGCTTGGCGGGGTTTAGCACAGATACGCAGTATTTT
CASSLAGFSTDTQYF
>TRBJ1-3|TRBD1|.|TRBV5-1
TGTGCCAGCGGTGAACGACAGGGAGAGGGAGGGAACACCATATATTTT
CASGERQGEGGNTIYF
>TRBJ2-7|TRBD2|many|TRBV30
TGTGCCTGGAGTGTTACTAGCGGGGATTACGAGCAGTACTTC
CAWSVTSGDYEQYF
>TRBJ2-1|.|.|TRBV5-1
TGCGCCAGCAGATATCGCGGGGGCCGGACCTACAATGAGCAGTTCTTC
CASRYRGGRTYNEQFF
>TRBJ2-7|.|.|TRBV2
TGTGCCAGCAGGAAGGACGGACGGCTGACCGACGAGCAGTACTTC
CASRKDGRLTDEQYF
>TRBJ2-1|.|many|TRBV15
TGTGCCACCAGCAGAGATCCACAGTGGGGCAACCTTCATGAGCAGTTCTTC
CATSRDPQWGNLHEQFF
>TRBJ2-2|TRBD1|.|TRBV2
TGTGCCAGCAGTGAAGAACAGGGGGGAAACACCGGGGAGCTGTTTTTT
CASSEEQGGNTGELFF
>TRBJ2-7|.|.|TRBV5-1
TGTGCCAGCAGCCCGCTTAGGGGGGCTACAACCTACGAGCAGTACTTC
CASSPLRGATTYEQYF
>TRBJ2-2|TRBD2|once|TRBV7-6
TGTGCCAGCAACAGACTAGCGGGGAACACCGGGGAGCTGTTTTTT
CASNRLAGNTGELFF
>TRBJ2-5|.|.|TRBV12-3/TRBV12-4
TGTGCCAGCAGTTTTGAGACAGTAGAGACCCAGTACTTC
CASSFETVETQYF
>TRBJ1-6|.|.|TRBV19
TGTGCCAGTAGTACACCACCATTAGACTCGCCCCCCGCCTTT
CASSTPPLDSPPAF
>TRBJ1-2|.|many|TRBV29-1
TGCAGCGTTGAAACTCAGTTTGGTGGCTACACCTTC
CSVETQFGGYTF
>TRBJ2-7|.|.|TRBV2
TGTGCCAGCAGTGGAATGGACGAGCAGTACTTC
CASSGMDEQYF
>TRBJ2-7|TRBD1|.|TRBV19
TGTGCCAGTAGGGGACAGGGTAGCGACGAGCAGTACTTC
CASRGQGSDEQYF